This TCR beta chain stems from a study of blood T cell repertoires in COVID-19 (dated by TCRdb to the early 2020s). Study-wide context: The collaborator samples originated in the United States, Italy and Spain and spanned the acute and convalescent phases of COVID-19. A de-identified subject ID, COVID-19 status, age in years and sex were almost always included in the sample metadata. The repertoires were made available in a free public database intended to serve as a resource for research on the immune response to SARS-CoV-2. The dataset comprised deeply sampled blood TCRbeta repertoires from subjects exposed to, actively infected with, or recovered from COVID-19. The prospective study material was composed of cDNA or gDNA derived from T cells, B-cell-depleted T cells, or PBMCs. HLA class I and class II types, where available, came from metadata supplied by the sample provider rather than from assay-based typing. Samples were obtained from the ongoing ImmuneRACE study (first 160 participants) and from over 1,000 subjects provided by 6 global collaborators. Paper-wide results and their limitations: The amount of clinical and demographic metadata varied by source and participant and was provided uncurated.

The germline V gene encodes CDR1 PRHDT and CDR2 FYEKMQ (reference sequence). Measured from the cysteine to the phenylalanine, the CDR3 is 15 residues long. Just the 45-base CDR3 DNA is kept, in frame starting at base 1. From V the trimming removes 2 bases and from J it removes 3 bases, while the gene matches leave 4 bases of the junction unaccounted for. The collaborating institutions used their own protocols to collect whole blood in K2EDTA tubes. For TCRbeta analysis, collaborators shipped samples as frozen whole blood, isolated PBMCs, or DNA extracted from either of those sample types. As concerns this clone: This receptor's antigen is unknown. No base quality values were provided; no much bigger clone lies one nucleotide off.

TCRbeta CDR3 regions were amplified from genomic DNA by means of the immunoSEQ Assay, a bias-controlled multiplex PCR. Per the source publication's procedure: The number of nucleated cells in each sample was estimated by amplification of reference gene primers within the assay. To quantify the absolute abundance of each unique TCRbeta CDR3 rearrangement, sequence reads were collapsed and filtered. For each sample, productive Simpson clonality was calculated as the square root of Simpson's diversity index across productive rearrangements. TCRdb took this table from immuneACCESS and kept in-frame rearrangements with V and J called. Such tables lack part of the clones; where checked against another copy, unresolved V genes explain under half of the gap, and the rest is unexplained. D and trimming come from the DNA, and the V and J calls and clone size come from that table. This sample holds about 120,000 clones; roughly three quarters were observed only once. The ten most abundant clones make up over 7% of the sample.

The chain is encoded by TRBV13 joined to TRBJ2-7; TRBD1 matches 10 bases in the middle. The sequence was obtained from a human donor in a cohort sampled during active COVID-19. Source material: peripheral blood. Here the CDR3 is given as CASSLQDRGVYEQYF. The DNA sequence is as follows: TGTGCCAGCAGCTTACAGGACAGGGGGGTCTACGAGCAGTACTTC.